The 32 T cell receptor beta chains listed next were all sequenced from one sample in a study of tumor-infiltrating lymphocytes in localized non-small cell lung cancer. The data were produced by immunoSEQ multiplex PCR, yet TCRdb's version contains in-frame clones alone and is incomplete. The table has just over 14,000 clones, roughly 79% seen once; the top ten hold under 3%. The sequenced material came from lung tumor tissue. The receptor set was obtained from a human donor with non-small cell lung cancer.

CDR3 nucleotides: TGTGCCAGCAGTCTGGCGTGGACAGATACGCAGTATTTT. It encodes CASSLAWTDTQYF. The rearrangement joins TRBV6-5 to TRBJ2-3; no reliable D call. Germline V gives CDR1 MNHEY, CDR2 SVGAGI. The ends were cut back, 5 bases at V and 3 bases at J, with 9 bases in the middle. CDR3 length: 13 residues.

This chain connects TRBV29-1 to TRBJ2-7; D is perhaps TRBD1 or TRBD2 (5 bases each). The germline V gene encodes CDR1 SQVTM and CDR2 ANQGSEA. This CDR3 is built from 14 residues. Trimming took off 6 bases at V and 3 bases at J, with 18 bases between the two ends. For the CDR3, the DNA is TGCAGCGTGCTCGGGCTGAGGGGAATCTACGAGCAGTACTTC. Translating gives CSVLGLRGIYEQYF.

The chain carries TRBV7-2 and TRBJ1-1; D is undetermined. Trimming took 6 bases from V and 0 from J, leaving 14 bases between them. Germline loops: CDR1 SGHTA, CDR2 FQGNSA. This CDR3 is built from 15 residues. The CDR3 coding sequence is TGTGCCAGCAGAACCGACCTGTTTATGAACACTGAAGCTTTCTTT. This codes for CASRTDLFMNTEAFF. Variable domain in full (rest from reference TRBV7-2 and TRBJ1-1): GAGVSQSPSNKVTEKGKDVELRCDPISGHTALYWYRQSLGQGLEFLIYFQGNSAPDKSGLPSDRFSAERTGGSVSTLTIQRTQQEDSAVYLCASRTDLFMNTEAFFGQGTRLTVV.

As for this clone: One end of the junction does not line up with germline, which may come from a read error. The chain combines TRBV6-5 with TRBJ2-3, with 9 bases aligning to TRBD1. Germline values: CDR1 MNHEY, CDR2 SVGAGI. The CDR3 consists of 14 residues. CDR3 protein: CDSSLDRGRGTQYF. CDR3 DNA sequence: TGTGACAGCAGTTTGGACAGGGGAAGGGGTACGCAGTATTTT.

This chain uses TRBV6-1 with TRBJ2-3; 9 nucleotides agree with TRBD2. Germline CDR1 and CDR2: MNHNS and SASEGT. The CDR3 length is 13 residues. The CDR3 bases are TGTGTTAGCGGGAGACTCGGCACAGATACGCAGTATTTT. Its protein product is CVSGRLGTDTQYF.

The V and J genes are TRBV7-8 and TRBJ1-1, with a weak D call TRBD1 (6 bases). Germline CDR1 SGHVS, CDR2 FQNEAQ. This CDR3 spans 13 amino acids. Trimming took off 5 bases at V and 4 bases at J, with 11 bases between the two ends. Written as DNA, the CDR3 is TGTGCCAGCAGCATAACAGGGCCCACTGAAGCTTTCTTT. Translating gives CASSITGPTEAFF.

The chain combines TRBV13 with TRBJ2-5; 13 bases match TRBD2. The V and J ends lost 5 bases and 3 bases, in that order; junction bases with no gene match: 9. The length of the CDR3 is 17 residues. CDR1 is PRHDT, CDR2 FYEKMQ, per germline (reference sequence). CDR3 region: CASSTGLAGEEEETQYF. In DNA, the CDR3 is TGTGCCAGCAGCACCGGACTAGCGGGAGAGGAAGAAGAGACCCAGTACTTC.

This sequence joins TRBV30 and TRBJ1-1; D is ambiguous. This CDR3 comprises 12 residues. V gave up 7 bases and J gave up 1 base, with 10 bases separating them. The germline V gene encodes CDR1 GTSNPN and CDR2 SVGIG (reference sequence). CDR3 in DNA: TGTGCCTCACTTCGGGGGAACACTGAAGCTTTCTTT. The encoded protein is CASLRGNTEAFF.

The chain employs TRBV11-2 and TRBJ2-1; 11 bases align to TRBD1. The germline V gene encodes CDR1 SGHAT and CDR2 FQNNGV. This CDR3 contains 15 residues. After removal of 0 bases from V and 8 bases from J, the junction contained 3 bases not matched to a gene. Here the CDR3 reads CASSLDGQGAYEQFF. The CDR3 DNA sequence: TGTGCCAGCAGCTTAGATGGACAGGGGGCATATGAGCAGTTCTTC.

This rearrangement joins TRBV2 to TRBJ2-3; D unclear. CDR3 length equals 16 residues. Germline CDR1 is SNHLY and CDR2 is FYNNEI. The V end lost 4 bases, the J end lost 2 bases, and 16 bases lay between the germline ends. CDR3 loop: CASSGTRFAPTDTQYF. Written as DNA, the CDR3 is TGTGCCAGCAGTGGGACCCGATTCGCCCCCACAGATACGCAGTATTTT. Drawing the rest from reference TRBV2 and TRBJ2-3, the complete variable domain is EPEVTQTPSHQVTQMGQEVILRCVPISNHLYFYWYRQILGQKVEFLVSFYNNEISEKSEIFDDQFSVERPDGSNFTLKIRSTKLEDSAMYFCASSGTRFAPTDTQYFGPGTRLTVL.

This clone was seen only a few times. V gene TRBV7-6 combines with J gene TRBJ2-2; possibly TRBD1 for D (5 bases). Germline assignment: CDR1 SGHVS and CDR2 FNYEAQ. The CDR3 extends over 15 amino acids. Trimming left V 3 bases short and J 2 bases short, with 10 bases between. For the CDR3, the DNA is TGTGCCAGCAGCTTTTTGCAGGGTAACACCGGGGAGCTGTTTTTT. Translating it yields CASSFLQGNTGELFF.

The chain uses TRBV27 and TRBJ1-2; D perhaps matches TRBD1 (5 bases). This CDR3 is built from 15 residues. The germline CDR1 and CDR2 sequences are MNHEY and SMNVEV (reference sequence). Trimming took 3 bases from V and 5 from J, leaving 16 bases between them. CDR3 in DNA: TGTGCCAGCAGTTTTTTCAGGGCCGGGGGGTATGGCTACACCTTC. This translates into CASSFFRAGGYGYTF.

This rearrangement joins TRBV7-9 to TRBJ2-1, with a tentative D call TRBD2 (6 bases). Trimming cost V 10 bases and J 6 bases, with 22 bases left between them. CDR3 length equals 15 residues. Germline assignment: CDR1 SEHNR and CDR2 FQNEAQ (reference sequence). The CDR3 spells CATGRGWERPNEQFF. As DNA, the CDR3 is TGTGCCACAGGCCGGGGGTGGGAGAGGCCCAATGAGCAGTTCTTC.

The rearrangement joins TRBV5-4 to TRBJ2-3, with 11 positions matching TRBD2. The CDR3 has 15 amino acids. The germline CDR1 and CDR2 sequences are SGHNT and YYREEE (reference sequence). V shed 4 bases and J 8 bases; nucleotides not matched to a gene: 9. This CDR3 is CASSPLAGGPATQYF. CDR3 coding DNA: TGTGCCAGCAGCCCTTTAGCGGGAGGGCCAGCTACGCAGTATTTT.

This chain connects TRBV6-1 to TRBJ1-1, with 9 bases identical to TRBD1. Germline V gene lookup returns CDR1 MNHNS and CDR2 SASEGT. The CDR3 has 14 amino acids. V lost 6 bases to trimming and J lost 5 bases; unmatched junction nucleotides: 7. CDR3 region: CASRWTGEGTEAFF. The DNA of the CDR3 is TGTGCCAGCAGATGGACAGGGGAGGGGACTGAAGCTTTCTTT.

The V gene is TRBV5-5, the J gene TRBJ1-1, with D perhaps TRBD1 (6 bases). This CDR3 spans 15 amino acids. Per germline, CDR1 SGHKS and CDR2 YYEKEE (reference sequence). The V end lost 6 bases, the J end lost 1 base, and 16 bases lay between the germline ends. The CDR3 here is CASTLGGRGNTEAFF. The CDR3 bases are TGTGCCAGCACCCTGGGGGGCAGAGGGAACACTGAAGCTTTCTTT.

On this clone: Other DNA sequences of this sample code for an identical CDR3. The CDR3 sequence is CAWSPPGYQPQHF. CDR3 nucleotides: TGTGCCTGGAGTCCACCGGGGTACCAGCCCCAGCATTTT. This rearrangement joins TRBV30 to TRBJ1-5; D call uncertain. Trimming removed 2 bases from V and 7 bases from J, with 12 bases in between. This CDR3 region has 13 residues. Germline V lookup: CDR1 GTSNPN, CDR2 SVGIG (reference sequence).

This chain links TRBV15 with TRBJ1-4; no definite D call. With 1 base removed from V and 4 bases from J, the gap between germline ends came to 7 bases. Germline CDR1 and CDR2: LNHNV and YYDKDF (reference sequence). The CDR3 has 14 residues. CDR3 protein: CATSRVGLNEKLFF. The CDR3 DNA reads as TGTGCCACCAGCAGAGTGGGTCTTAATGAAAAACTGTTTTTT.

V and J are TRBV5-4 and TRBJ1-2; no reliable D call. There are 13 residues in the CDR3. V shed 4 bases and J shed 4 bases, with 11 bases lying between them. Germline CDR1 SGHNT, CDR2 YYREEE (reference sequence). The CDR3 DNA is TGTGCCAGCAGCGTGCCGGGGATCTATGGCTACACCTTC. The encoded protein is CASSVPGIYGYTF.

Relative to its sample, this clone is medium-sized (0.01 to 0.1%). J is TRBJ1-2 and V is TRBV29-1; D perhaps matches TRBD1 (6 bases). V was shortened by 7 bases and J by 6 bases, with 15 bases between the two germline ends. This CDR3 has 12 amino acids. Germline V gives CDR1 SQVTM, CDR2 ANQGSEA. The CDR3 reads CSAQGIEDGYTF. The CDR3 DNA sequence: TGCAGCGCACAGGGAATCGAGGATGGCTACACCTTC.

This chain connects TRBV19 to TRBJ2-2; D perhaps matches TRBD1 (6 bases). V lost 4 bases, J lost 2 bases, and 11 bases lay in between. Germline CDR1 is LNHDA and CDR2 is SQIVND (reference sequence). This CDR3 region has 15 residues. Here the CDR3 DNA reads TGTGCCAGTAGTACCGGACAGACTAACACCGGGGAGCTGTTTTTT. Residues: CASSTGQTNTGELFF. The full variable domain, completed using reference TRBV19 and TRBJ2-2, is DGGITQSPKYLFRKEGQNVTLSCEQNLNHDAMYWYRQDPGQGLRLIYYSQIVNDFQKGDIAEGYSVSREKKESFPLTVTSAQKNPTAFYLCASSTGQTNTGELFFGEGSRLTVL.

This clone was found a few times. This chain links TRBV30 with TRBJ1-2; D might be TRBD1 (6 bases). Germline lookup yields CDR1 GTSNPN and CDR2 SVGIG (reference sequence). The V end was cut by 0 bases, the J end by 0 bases, with 8 bases between. This CDR3 spans 14 amino acids. The CDR3 region is CAWSVGTSNYGYTF. The CDR3 DNA reads TGTGCCTGGAGTGTAGGGACATCTAACTATGGCTACACCTTC.

The chain joins TRBV5-6 to TRBJ1-6; D not resolved. Trimming left V 0 bases short and J 7 bases short, with 8 bases between. The CDR3 spans 14 residues. CDR1 and CDR2 from the germline V gene are SGHDT and YYEEEE. The DNA of the CDR3 is TGTGCCAGCAGCTTGGGAGGTAGAAATTCACCCCTCCACTTT. Translated: CASSLGGRNSPLHF.

The rearrangement uses TRBV4-3 and TRBJ1-6, with D unresolved. The V end was cut by 1 base, the J end by 5 bases, with 9 bases between. The CDR3 covers 15 residues. CDR1 LGHNA and CDR2 YSLEER come from the germline V gene. The CDR3 DNA is TGCGCCAGCAGCCAAGTCGGCGGAGATAATTCACCCCTCCACTTT. Residues: CASSQVGGDNSPLHF.

V gene TRBV4-1 combines with J gene TRBJ2-1, with 9 positions matching TRBD2. The length of the CDR3 is 16 residues. Germline CDR1 MGHRA, CDR2 YSYEKL. J lost 8 bases, V lost 1 base, and 9 bases had no gene match. The CDR3 DNA follows: TGCGCCAGCAGCCAAGGGCTAGCGGGAAGCTATTATGAGCAGTTCTTC. Translating gives CASSQGLAGSYYEQFF.

This sequence joins TRBV7-9 and TRBJ1-5; no clear D. V gave up 5 bases and J gave up 1 base, with 9 bases separating them. The CDR3 extends over 14 amino acids. Looked up from germline, CDR1 is SEHNR and CDR2 is FQNEAQ (reference sequence). CDR3 nucleotide sequence: TGTGCCAGCAGCCCAGAACTAAGCAATCAGCCCCAGCATTTT. The encoded protein is CASSPELSNQPQHF. Filled out from reference TRBV7-9 and TRBJ1-5, the complete variable domain reads DTGVSQNPRHKITKRGQNVTFRCDPISEHNRLYWYRQTLGQGPEFLTYFQNEAQLEKSRLLSDRFSAERPKGSFSTLEIQRTEQGDSAMYLCASSPELSNQPQHFGDGTRLSIL.

CDR3 amino acids: CASRPGSGSQYF. CDR3 nucleotide sequence: TGTGCCAGCCGCCCCGGGAGTGGGTCCCAGTACTTC. This chain joins TRBV6-6 and TRBJ2-5; possibly TRBD2 for D (6 bases). The CDR3 has 12 amino acids. Germline lookup yields CDR1 MNHNY and CDR2 SVGAGI (reference sequence). Between the trimmed V and J ends, which lost 8 bases and 9 bases, there was a span of 16 bases.

CDR3 coding DNA: TGTGCCAGCAGCTTGGCCCGGTACAATGAGCAGTTCTTC. This translates into CASSLARYNEQFF. This chain joins TRBV11-3 and TRBJ2-1; D gene ambiguous. V dropped 3 bases and J dropped 4 bases, with 7 bases sitting between them. The germline gives CDR1 SGHNT, CDR2 YENEEA. This CDR3 contains 13 residues.

This clone was recorded once. The V gene is TRBV5-1, the J gene TRBJ2-3; no clear D. The V end was cut by 0 bases, the J end by 0 bases, with 11 bases between. CDR1 is SGHRS, CDR2 YFSETQ, per germline. There are 16 residues in the CDR3. CDR3: CASSLERQSSTDTQYF. The CDR3 DNA follows: TGCGCCAGCAGCTTGGAGAGACAATCTAGCACAGATACGCAGTATTTT.

V and J are TRBV19 and TRBJ1-3, with TRBD1 matching over 7 bases. Germline V CDR1 and CDR2: LNHDA, SQIVND (reference sequence). The CDR3 is made up of 14 amino acids. Trimming removed 9 bases from V and 3 bases from J; junction bases left unmatched: 8. The CDR3 nucleotides read TGTGCCAGGCTTACAGGGGCTGGTGGAAACACCATATATTTT. Amino acids: CARLTGAGGNTIYF.

The chain has TRBV30 and TRBJ2-1; D is undetermined. The V and J ends lost 0 bases and 12 bases respectively, with 21 bases between them. The germline V gene encodes CDR1 GTSNPN and CDR2 SVGIG (reference sequence). This CDR3 is built from 15 residues. Written as DNA, the CDR3 is TGTGCCTGGAGTGTACCATCCGGGCTATCAAGCATGCAGTTCTTC. Translating gives CAWSVPSGLSSMQFF.

V is TRBV7-2 and J is TRBJ2-3; D not certain. This CDR3 spans 13 amino acids. The V end was cut by 4 bases, the J end by 6 bases, with 11 bases between. The germline V gene encodes CDR1 SGHTA and CDR2 FQGNSA. Here the CDR3 DNA reads TGTGCCAGCAGCTCCTTCCTTCGGGATACGCAGTATTTT. It translates to CASSSFLRDTQYF.